The sample holds many counts of the clone carrying this T cell receptor (beta chain). Its antigen is not known. RNA transcripts served as the template for amplifying TCR beta CDR3 regions. The TCR CDR3 was amplified in a first-round RT-PCR using the HTBI primer set. One entry per CDR3 protein results from TCRdb running MiXCR on the multiplex PCR reads. Altogether 500,000 to 800,000 distinct CDR3 sequences are present, approximately 15% being singletons, with the ten largest covering about an eighth. Germline CDR1 is KGHSH and CDR2 is LQKENI. CDR3 size: 15 residues. Deletions cut 8 bases from V and 8 bases from J, with 22 bases between. These data originate in a study of T cells in Graves' hyperthyroidism and ophthalmopathy. Study conclusions and caveats: The model anticipated ophthalmopathy a median around six months pre-onset. Blood held most thyroid clonotypes expanded above 0.001 frequency.

The receptor was isolated from a woman aged 45-65 years with Graves' ophthalmopathy. The sequenced material came from blood. The rearrangement joins TRBV18 to TRBJ2-1, with D possibly being TRBD1 or TRBD2 (6 bases each). The CDR3 protein is CASALQGGLLDEQFF. CDR3 DNA: TGTGCCAGCGCACTACAGGGAGGTCTACTCGATGAGCAGTTCTTC.